Included here is one TCR beta chain sequence, with context. This clonotype was found many times. Its cognate antigen has yet to be identified. Base qualities are missing; no much larger clone stands one base away. This record comes from a study of T cells after yellow fever vaccination (dated by TCRdb to the late 2010s). About the investigation overall: Libraries from fractions with low cell numbers were prepared with the SMART-Seq v4 Ultra Low Input RNA kit. Blood was collected at multiple timepoints before and after primary and secondary immunization, and bulk PBMC replicates and cell subsets were isolated. Two healthy male donors made up the cohort, one aged 18 to 29 years and the other aged 30 to 40 years. To follow T-cell clones before and after primary and booster YFV17D yellow fever vaccination, bulk TCR alpha and beta repertoires were sequenced over time.

TCR cDNA was synthesized by 5'RACE template switching, through which a universal primer site and unique molecular identifiers were introduced. Priming of cDNA synthesis was performed from both the TCR alpha and TCR beta constant segments. Library amplification involved two PCR steps, and the second step added sample barcodes and sequencing adapters. Libraries were sequenced on Illumina HiSeq 2500 (2x100 bp) or NovaSeq (2x150 bp). The source study handled its data this way. Demultiplexing of reads and collapsing into UMI consensus sequences were performed with MIGEC, and V(D)J alignment was carried out with MiXCR. Using edgeR on replicate PBMC samples, clonotypes were called vaccine-responding if FDR was below 0.01 and the log2 fold change was above 5 up to day 15. Bulk clonotypes were assigned CD4 or CD8 identity according to which sequenced CD4 or CD8 repertoire held them at higher abundance. TCRdb reworked the public reads: Q25 trimming with fastp, MiXCR clone assembly, productive beta chains retained. Entries are consolidated by CDR3 protein sequence, retaining the most common genes and DNA. TCRdb's processing, not the authors', yielded these V and J calls. The sample yields around 140,000 distinct CDR3 sequences; less than 8.5% were counted once. The ten largest clones represent more than 0.6% of the sample.

Overall study results and their limits: The secondary T-cell response was found to be weaker but faster than the primary response, with a peak reached on day 5 rather than on day 15. Most clones expanded after primary vaccination were re-detected after the booster (almost 98% of CD4 and 88% of CD8), suggesting broad memory maintenance. FACS-sorted repertoires could contain abundant contaminating clonotypes from the bulk population, so computational filtering was required. A small share of clonotypes occurred in both CD4 and CD8 compartments, likely arising from convergent recombination. Because the study included only a couple of donors, the extent to which the findings can be generalized is limited.

CDR1 SGHTA and CDR2 FQGNSA are derived from the germline V gene. After removal of 5 bases from V and 6 bases from J, the junction retains 6 bases not matched to a gene. The CDR3 starts with the cysteine, ends with the phenylalanine, and has 15 residues. The entry retains the CDR3 DNA only, 45 bases that are in frame from base 1. The treatment or condition label on this specimen signifies: live attenuated yellow fever vaccine strain. PBMCs were isolated from peripheral blood using a standard Ficoll-Paque protocol. Dynabeads CD4 and CD8 positive selection kits were used to isolate the CD4 and CD8 T-cell fractions. RNA was extracted with TriZol from bulk PBMCs, CD4 and CD8 fractions, and dextramer-positive and dextramer-negative fractions.

The sample was CD4+ T cells sorted from PBMCs, taken 10 days after the yellow fever booster vaccination. The receptor was isolated from a man younger than 45 who received the YFV17D yellow fever vaccine. This chain is built from TRBV7-2 and TRBJ2-7; the central 14 bases match TRBD2. CDR3 reads: CASSLQTSGRAEQYF. Here is the DNA: TGTGCCAGCAGCCTACAGACTAGCGGGAGGGCCGAGCAGTACTTC.